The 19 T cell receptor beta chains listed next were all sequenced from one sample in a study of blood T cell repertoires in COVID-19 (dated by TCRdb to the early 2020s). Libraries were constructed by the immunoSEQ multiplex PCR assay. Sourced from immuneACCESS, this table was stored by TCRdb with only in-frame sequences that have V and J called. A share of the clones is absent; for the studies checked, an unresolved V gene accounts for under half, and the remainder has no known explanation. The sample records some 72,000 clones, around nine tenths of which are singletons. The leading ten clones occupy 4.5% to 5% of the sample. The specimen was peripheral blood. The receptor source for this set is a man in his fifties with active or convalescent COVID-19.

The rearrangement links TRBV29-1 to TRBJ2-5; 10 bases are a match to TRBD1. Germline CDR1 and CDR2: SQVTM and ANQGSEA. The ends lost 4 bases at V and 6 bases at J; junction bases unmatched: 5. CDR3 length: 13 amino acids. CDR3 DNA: TGCAGCGTTGGACAGGGGGCTTCAAAGACCCAGTACTTC. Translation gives CSVGQGASKTQYF.

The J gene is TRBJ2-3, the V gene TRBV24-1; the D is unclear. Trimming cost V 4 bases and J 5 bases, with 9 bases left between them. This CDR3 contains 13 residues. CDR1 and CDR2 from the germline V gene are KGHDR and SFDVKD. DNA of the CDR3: TGTGCCACCAGTGACTCTAACAGAGATACGCAGTATTTT. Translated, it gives CATSDSNRDTQYF.

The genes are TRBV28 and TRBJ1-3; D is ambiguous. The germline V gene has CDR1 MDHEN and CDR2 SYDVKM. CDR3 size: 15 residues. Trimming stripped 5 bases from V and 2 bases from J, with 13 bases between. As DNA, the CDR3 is TGTGCCAGCAGTCTCGCAGGCATGGCTGGAAACACCATATATTTT. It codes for CASSLAGMAGNTIYF.

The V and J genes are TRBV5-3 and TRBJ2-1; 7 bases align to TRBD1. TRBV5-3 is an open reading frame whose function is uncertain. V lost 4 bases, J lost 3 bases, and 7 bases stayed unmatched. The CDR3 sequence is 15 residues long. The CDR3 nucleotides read TGTGCCAGAAGCCACAGGGGCCCCTTCTACAATGAGCAGTTCTTC. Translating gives CARSHRGPFYNEQFF.

The CDR3 protein is CASSDSKTSGGRRSYEQYV. The CDR3 DNA reads as TGTGCCAGCAGTGACTCGAAGACTAGCGGGGGCCGCAGGTCCTACGAGCAGTACGTC. The chain couples TRBV6-4 to TRBJ2-7; 12 bases align to TRBD2. This CDR3 has 19 amino acids. Germline CDR1 is MRHNA and CDR2 is SNTAGT. After removal of 0 bases from V and 1 base from J, the junction contained 10 bases not matched to a gene.

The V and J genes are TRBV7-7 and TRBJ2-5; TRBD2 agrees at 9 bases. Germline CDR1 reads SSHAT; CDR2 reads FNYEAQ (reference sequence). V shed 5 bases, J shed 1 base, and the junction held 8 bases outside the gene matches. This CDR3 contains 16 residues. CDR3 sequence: CASSPGVAGVQETQYF. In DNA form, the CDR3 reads TGTGCCAGCAGCCCCGGGGTAGCGGGGGTCCAAGAGACCCAGTACTTC.

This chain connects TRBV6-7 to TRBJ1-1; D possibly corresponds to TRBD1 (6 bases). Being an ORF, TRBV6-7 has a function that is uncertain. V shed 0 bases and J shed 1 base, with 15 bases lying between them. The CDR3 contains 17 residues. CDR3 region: CASSYSRTVGENTEAFF. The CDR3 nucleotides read TGTGCCAGCAGTTACTCCCGGACAGTGGGCGAGAACACTGAAGCTTTCTTT.

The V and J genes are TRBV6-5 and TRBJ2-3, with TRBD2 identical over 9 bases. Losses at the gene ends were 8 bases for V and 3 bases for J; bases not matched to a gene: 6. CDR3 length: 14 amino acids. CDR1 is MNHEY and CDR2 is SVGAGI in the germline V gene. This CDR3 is CASSSGGQTDTQYF. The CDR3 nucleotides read TGTGCCAGCTCAAGCGGGGGGCAAACAGATACGCAGTATTTT.

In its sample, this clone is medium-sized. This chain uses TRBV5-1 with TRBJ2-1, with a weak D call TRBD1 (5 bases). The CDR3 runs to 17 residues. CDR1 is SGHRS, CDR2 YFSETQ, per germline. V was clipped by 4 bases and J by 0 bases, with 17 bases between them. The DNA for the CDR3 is TGCGCCAGCAGCCTCTGGACATCATCGAGCTCCTACAATGAGCAGTTCTTC. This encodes CASSLWTSSSSYNEQFF.

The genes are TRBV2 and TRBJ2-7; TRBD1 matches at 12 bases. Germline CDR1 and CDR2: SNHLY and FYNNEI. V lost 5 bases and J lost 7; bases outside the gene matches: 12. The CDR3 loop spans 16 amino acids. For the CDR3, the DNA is TGTGCCAGCAGTCCTAGCGGGGGACAGGGGGCGTTTGAGCAGTACTTC. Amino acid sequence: CASSPSGGQGAFEQYF.

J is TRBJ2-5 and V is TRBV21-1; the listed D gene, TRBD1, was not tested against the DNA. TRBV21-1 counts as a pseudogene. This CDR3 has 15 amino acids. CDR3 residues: CASSKVTRGQETQYF. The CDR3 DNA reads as TGTGCCAGCAGCAAAGTCACCAGGGGACAAGAGACCCAGTACTTC.

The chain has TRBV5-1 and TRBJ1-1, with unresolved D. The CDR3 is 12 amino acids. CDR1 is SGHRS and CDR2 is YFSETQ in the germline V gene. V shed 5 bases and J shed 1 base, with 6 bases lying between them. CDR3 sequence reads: CASRAENTEAFF. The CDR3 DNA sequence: TGCGCCAGCAGGGCAGAGAACACTGAAGCTTTCTTT.

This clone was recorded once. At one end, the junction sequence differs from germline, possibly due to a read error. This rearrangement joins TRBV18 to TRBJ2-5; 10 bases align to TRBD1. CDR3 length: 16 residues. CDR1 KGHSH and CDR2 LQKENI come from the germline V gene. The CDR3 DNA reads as TGTGCCAGCTCCCAAGGACAGGGGGGAATACAAGGGACCCAGTACTTC. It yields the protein CASSQGQGGIQGTQYF.

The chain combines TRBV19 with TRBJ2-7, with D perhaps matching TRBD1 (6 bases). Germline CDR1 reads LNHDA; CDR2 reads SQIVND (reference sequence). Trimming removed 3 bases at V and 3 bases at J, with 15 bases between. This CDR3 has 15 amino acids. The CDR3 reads CASSMSEGRGYEQYF. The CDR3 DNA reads TGTGCCAGTAGTATGAGCGAGGGCAGGGGCTACGAGCAGTACTTC. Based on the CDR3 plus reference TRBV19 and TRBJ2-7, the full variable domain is DGGITQSPKYLFRKEGQNVTLSCEQNLNHDAMYWYRQDPGQGLRLIYYSQIVNDFQKGDIAEGYSVSREKKESFPLTVTSAQKNPTAFYLCASSMSEGRGYEQYFGPGTRLTVT.

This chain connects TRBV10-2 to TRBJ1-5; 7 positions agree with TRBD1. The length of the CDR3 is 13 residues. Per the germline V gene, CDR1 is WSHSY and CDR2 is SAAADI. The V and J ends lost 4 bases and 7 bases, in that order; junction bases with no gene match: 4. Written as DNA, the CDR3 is TGCGCCAGCAGTGTTCGACAGGGCCAGCCCCAGCATTTT. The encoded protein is CASSVRQGQPQHF.

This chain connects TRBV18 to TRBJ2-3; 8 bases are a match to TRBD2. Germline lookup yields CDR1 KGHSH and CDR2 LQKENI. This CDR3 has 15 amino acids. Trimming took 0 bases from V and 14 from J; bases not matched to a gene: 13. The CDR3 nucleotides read TGTGCCAGCTCACCACCGACCCTAGCCGGACTAGCTCCGTATTTT. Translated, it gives CASSPPTLAGLAPYF.

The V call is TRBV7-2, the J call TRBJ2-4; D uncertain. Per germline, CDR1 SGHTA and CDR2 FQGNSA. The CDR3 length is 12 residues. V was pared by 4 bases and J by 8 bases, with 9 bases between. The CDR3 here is CASSSTVDIQYF. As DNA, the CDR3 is TGTGCCAGCAGCTCAACAGTGGACATTCAGTACTTC.

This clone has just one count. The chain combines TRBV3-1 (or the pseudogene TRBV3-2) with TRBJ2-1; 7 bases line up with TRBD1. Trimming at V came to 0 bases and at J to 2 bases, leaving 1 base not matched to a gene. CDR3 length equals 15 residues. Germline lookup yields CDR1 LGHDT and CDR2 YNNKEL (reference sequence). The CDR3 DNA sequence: TGTGCCAGCAGCCAAGATCAGGGGGCCTACAATGAGCAGTTCTTC. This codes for CASSQDQGAYNEQFF.

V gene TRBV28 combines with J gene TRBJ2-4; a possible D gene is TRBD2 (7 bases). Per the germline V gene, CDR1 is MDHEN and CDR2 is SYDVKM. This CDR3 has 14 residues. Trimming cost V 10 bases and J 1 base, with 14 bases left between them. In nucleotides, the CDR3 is TGTGCCACAACAGGGAGGGGGGCCAAAAACATTCAGTACTTC. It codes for CATTGRGAKNIQYF.